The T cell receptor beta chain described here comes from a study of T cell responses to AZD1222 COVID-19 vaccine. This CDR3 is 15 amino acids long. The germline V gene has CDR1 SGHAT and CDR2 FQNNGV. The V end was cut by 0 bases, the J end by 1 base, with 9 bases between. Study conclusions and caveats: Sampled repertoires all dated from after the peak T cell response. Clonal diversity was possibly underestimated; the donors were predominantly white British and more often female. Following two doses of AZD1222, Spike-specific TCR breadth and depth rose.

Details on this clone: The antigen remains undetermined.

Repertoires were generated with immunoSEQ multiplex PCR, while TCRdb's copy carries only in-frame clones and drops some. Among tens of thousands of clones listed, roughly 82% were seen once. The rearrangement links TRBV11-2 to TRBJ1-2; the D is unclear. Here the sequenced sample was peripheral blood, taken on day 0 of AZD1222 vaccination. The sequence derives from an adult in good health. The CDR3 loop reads CASSLDPGDNYGYTF. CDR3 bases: TGTGCCAGCAGCTTAGATCCAGGAGATAACTATGGCTACACCTTC.